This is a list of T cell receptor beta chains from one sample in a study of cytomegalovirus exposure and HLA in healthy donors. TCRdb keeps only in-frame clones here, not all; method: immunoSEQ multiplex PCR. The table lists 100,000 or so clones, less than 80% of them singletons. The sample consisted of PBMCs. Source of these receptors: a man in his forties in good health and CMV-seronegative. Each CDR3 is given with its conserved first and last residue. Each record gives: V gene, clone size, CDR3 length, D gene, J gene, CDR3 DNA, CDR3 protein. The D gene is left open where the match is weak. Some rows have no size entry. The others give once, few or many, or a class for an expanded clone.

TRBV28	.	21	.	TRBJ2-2	TGTGCCAGCAGTTTTATATGGGGGCCTGGAGAGGGCCTAATCGACACCGGGGAGCTGTTTTTT	CASSFIWGPGEGLIDTGELFF
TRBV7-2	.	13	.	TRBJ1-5	TGTGCCAGCAGCTTAGCCCCTCATCAGCCCCAGCATTTT	CASSLAPHQPQHF
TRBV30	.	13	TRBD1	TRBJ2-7	TGTGCCTGGAGTCCCGACCAGGGGGCCGAGCAGTACTTC	CAWSPDQGAEQYF
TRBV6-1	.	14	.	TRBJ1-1	TGTGCCAGCAGTCTCTACGGGGGGGACACTGAAGCTTTCTTT	CASSLYGGDTEAFF
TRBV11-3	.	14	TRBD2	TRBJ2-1	TGTGCCAGCAGTAAGACTAGCGGGGGTTATGAGCAGTTCTTC	CASSKTSGGYEQFF
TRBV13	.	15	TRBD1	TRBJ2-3	TGTGCCAGCAGCCTCTGGACAGGGGGCACAGATACGCAGTATTTT	CASSLWTGGTDTQYF
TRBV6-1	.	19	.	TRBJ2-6	TGTGCCAGCAGTGAAAGGGGCGGGGGCCATACTACTGGGGCCAACGTCCTGACTTTC	CASSERGGGHTTGANVLTF
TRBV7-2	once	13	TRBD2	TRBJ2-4	TGTGCCAGCAGGCTAGCGGGGGCAAACATTCAGTACTTC	CASRLAGANIQYF
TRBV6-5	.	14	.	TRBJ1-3	TGTGCCAGCCCCCCACGGGGGGGGAAAAACACCATATATTTT	CASPPRGGKNTIYF
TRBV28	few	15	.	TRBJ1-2	TGTGCCAGCAGGCCGGCAGGGTTAGTTAGTTATGGCTACACCTTC	CASRPAGLVSYGYTF
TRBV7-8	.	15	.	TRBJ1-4	TGTGCCAGCAGCTTAGCATGGGGGGGTGGGGAAAAACTGTTTTTT	CASSLAWGGGEKLFF
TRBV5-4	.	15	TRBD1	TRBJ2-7	TGTGCCAGCAGCTTGGATCGGGGACAGGCCTACGAGCAGTACTTC	CASSLDRGQAYEQYF
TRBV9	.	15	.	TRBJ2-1	TGTGCCAGCAGCAGAACTCAGGGGTCCTACAATGAGCAGTTCTTC	CASSRTQGSYNEQFF
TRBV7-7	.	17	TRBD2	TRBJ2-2	TGTGCTAGCAGCTTACTAGCGGGGGCCTCGAACACCGGGGAGCTGTTTTTT	CASSLLAGASNTGELFF
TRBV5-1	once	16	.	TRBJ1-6	TGCGCCAGCAGCCAGACCCCTACAGATGGGAATTCACCCCTCCACTTT	CASSQTPTDGNSPLHF
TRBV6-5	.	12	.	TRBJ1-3	TGTGCCAGCACTAGCTCTGGAAACACCATATATTTT	CASTSSGNTIYF
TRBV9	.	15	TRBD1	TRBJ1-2	TGTGCCAGCAGCGTCCGACAGGGGGGCAACTATGGCTACACCTTC	CASSVRQGGNYGYTF
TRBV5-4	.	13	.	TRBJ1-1	TGTGCCAGCAGCTTGTACAGGGACACTGAAGCTTTCTTT	CASSLYRDTEAFF
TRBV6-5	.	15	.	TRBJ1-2	TGTGCCAGCAGTTACCTCGACGGGGGGGGGTATGGCTACACCTTC	CASSYLDGGGYGYTF
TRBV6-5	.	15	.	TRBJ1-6	TGTGCCAGCAGATACCGGCGGGGTAGGAATTCACCCCTCCACTTT	CASRYRRGRNSPLHF
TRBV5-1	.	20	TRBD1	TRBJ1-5	TGCGCCAGCAGCTTTCGTAACCCTGGGACAGGGTTTAATAGCAATCAGCCCCAGCATTTT	CASSFRNPGTGFNSNQPQHF
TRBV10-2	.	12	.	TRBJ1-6	TGCGCCAGCAGCCAGATTAATTCACCCCTCCACTTT	CASSQINSPLHF
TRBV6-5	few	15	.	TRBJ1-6	TGTGCCAGCAGTTACTCACATGTGCGGAATTCACCCCTCCACTTT	CASSYSHVRNSPLHF
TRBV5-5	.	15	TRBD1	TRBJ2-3	TGTGCCAGCAGCCCTTATAGACAGGGTGTTGATACGCAGTATTTT	CASSPYRQGVDTQYF
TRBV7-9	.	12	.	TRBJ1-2	TGTTCCAGCAGCTTAGGCGAGAATGGCTACACCTTC	CSSSLGENGYTF
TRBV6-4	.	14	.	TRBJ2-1	TGTGCCAGCAGTCTGCATACACAGGTCCCTGAGCAGTTCTTC	CASSLHTQVPEQFF
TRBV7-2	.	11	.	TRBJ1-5	TGTGCCAGCAGCTATAGGACAGAACAGCATTTT	CASSYRTEQHF
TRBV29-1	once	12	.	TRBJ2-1	TGCAGCGTTGACCACTCCTCCAATGAGCAGTTCTTC	CSVDHSSNEQFF
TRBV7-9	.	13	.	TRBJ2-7	TGTGCCAGCAGCTTAGGGAGGGTTGGTGAGCAGTACTTC	CASSLGRVGEQYF